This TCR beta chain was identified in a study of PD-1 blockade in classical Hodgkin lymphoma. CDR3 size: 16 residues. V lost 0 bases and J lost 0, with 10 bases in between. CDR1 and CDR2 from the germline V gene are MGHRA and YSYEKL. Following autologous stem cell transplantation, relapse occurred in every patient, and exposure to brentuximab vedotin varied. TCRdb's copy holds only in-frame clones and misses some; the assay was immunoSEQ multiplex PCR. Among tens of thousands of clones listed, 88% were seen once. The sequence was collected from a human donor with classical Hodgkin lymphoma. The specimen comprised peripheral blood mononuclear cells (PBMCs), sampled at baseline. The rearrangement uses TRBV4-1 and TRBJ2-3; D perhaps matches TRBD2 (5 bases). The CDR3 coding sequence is TGCGCCAGCAGCCAAGATTTGGGGAGAAGCACAGATACGCAGTATTTT. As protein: CASSQDLGRSTDTQYF.